This T cell receptor (beta chain) was identified in a study of shared clonotypes between healthy human individuals. General observations from the study: Among non-shared clonotypes, generation probabilities were lower than among those shared by all four donors. For naive CD4 cells, 4% to 5% of clonotypes were shared across a handful of donors.

Note on this clone: Its antigen is undetermined.

Naive CD8 cells were CD45RO-negative, positively selected for CCR7, excluding terminally differentiated effector memory CD45RA+ cells. Data came from immunoSEQ multiplex PCR; TCRdb stores just in-frame clones and leaves some out. Of about 680,000 clones in the sample, around 90% were seen once. Sequenced input: naive CD8+ T cells sorted from blood. This TCR was sampled from a man under 40 in good health.

DNA of the CDR3: TGTGCCACCACAGACCGACTAGCGAGGGGCACAGATACGCAGTATTTT. Translation: CATTDRLARGTDTQYF. This rearrangement joins TRBV19 to TRBJ2-3, with 8 positions matching TRBD2. With V trimmed by 10 bases and J by 1 base, 13 bases remained unmatched. The germline CDR1 and CDR2 sequences are LNHDA and SQIVND (reference sequence). CDR3 length: 16 amino acids.